These 4 T cell receptor beta chains came from one sample sequenced in a study of tumor and adjacent non-tumor tissue in lung cancer (dated by TCRdb to 2016 to 2018). Bulk unsorted tissue served as the source for RNA extraction, and RNA quality was assessed using a NanoDrop ND-1000 and an Agilent 2100. The protocol used for the library was multiplex PCR. The sample was run on an Illumina HiSeq 2500. TCRbeta libraries were constructed through three rounds of nested PCR with primers (Table S4) according to protocols modified from ARM-PCR. TCRdb's own reprocessing of the public reads used fastp at Q25 and MiXCR and kept productive beta chains. All rows with the same CDR3 protein become a single entry with the most common DNA and genes. The sample data list roughly 140,000 distinct CDR3 sequences, and roughly 70% of these were observed just once. The leading ten clones occupy over 15% of the sample. Sequenced sample: lung tumor tissue. The source is a man in his 60s with small cell lung cancer.

The CDR3 nucleotides are TGTGCCAGCAGTGTGCGATCTAAGGGGGCAACTAATGAAAAACTGTTTTTT. Amino acid sequence: CASSVRSKGATNEKLFF. This sequence joins TRBV6-6 and TRBJ1-4, with D perhaps TRBD1 (6 bases). The germline V and J ends were trimmed by 5 bases and 0 bases, with 16 bases remaining between them. Germline CDR1 is MNHNY and CDR2 is SVGAGI (reference sequence). This CDR3 region has 17 residues.

CDR3 DNA sequence: TGTGCCAGCAGTGAAATTGGGACAGGGGGCGAGAAATACGAGCAGTACGTC. Residues: CASSEIGTGGEKYEQYV. J is TRBJ2-7 and V is TRBV6-1, with 12 nucleotides matching TRBD1. CDR1 and CDR2 from the germline V gene are MNHNS and SASEGT. The length of the CDR3 is 17 residues. Unmatched junction bases numbered 9, after V lost 2 bases and J lost 4 bases.

The table lists this clonotype with many counts. V is TRBV20-1 and J is TRBJ1-2; D is undetermined. Germline V gene lookup returns CDR1 DFQATT and CDR2 SNEGSKA (reference sequence). The CDR3 sequence is 13 residues long. Trimming left V 0 bases short and J 4 bases short, with 9 bases between. This CDR3 is CSAREGLSYGYTF. For the CDR3, the DNA is TGCAGTGCTAGAGAGGGTTTAAGCTATGGCTACACCTTC.

The rearrangement links TRBV9 to TRBJ2-3, with 10 positions matching TRBD2. This CDR3 has 17 residues. Trimming cost V 0 bases and J 3 bases; bases outside gene matches: 7. Looked up from germline, CDR1 is SGDLS and CDR2 is YYNGEE. The CDR3: CASSVAGTSGITDTQYF. The CDR3 DNA reads as TGTGCCAGCAGCGTAGCGGGAACTAGCGGGATTACAGATACGCAGTATTTT.